The following is a T cell receptor beta chain sequence with its context. What it binds is unknown. The source of the sample is a study of CD8+ T cells in alopecia areata. The study, taken as a whole, reports: Patients displayed less clarity in TCR sharing than mice, a finding possibly related to HLA. Especially in alopecia totalis/universalis, lesional scalp showed greater clonality than normal scalp did.

As the sequencing template, cDNA was produced by extracting RNA and reverse transcribing it. Sequenced by immunoSEQ multiplex PCR; TCRdb stores in-frame clones only, minus some. In the table there are about 23,000 clones, 52% of which are singletons. Trimming shortened V by 6 bases and J by 2 bases, and 19 bases separated the two germline ends. CDR1 is SQVTM and CDR2 is ANQGSEA in the germline V gene. The CDR3 runs to 15 residues. Both peripheral blood and punch biopsies of lesional scalp skin were obtained from patients who had alopecia areata. PBMCs yielded sorted CD4+ and CD8+ T cells. V and J are TRBV29-1 and TRBJ2-5; D is possibly TRBD1 (7 bases). This TCR came from a human donor with alopecia areata. The specimen sequenced was NKG2D-high CD8+ T cells sorted from blood. The CDR3, as DNA: TGCAGCGTACGTCAGGGGGGCCTAAGTCAAGAGACCCAGTACTTC. Amino acids: CSVRQGGLSQETQYF.